This T cell receptor (beta chain) was found in a study of PD-1 blockade in mismatch repair-deficient tumors. The germline V gene has CDR1 GTSNPN and CDR2 SVGIG (reference sequence). The CDR3 extends over 13 amino acids. Losses at the gene ends were 4 bases for V and 5 bases for J; bases not matched to a gene: 5. TCRdb's copy holds only in-frame clones and misses some; the assay was immunoSEQ multiplex PCR. The sample includes some 130,000 clones, approximately 91% of them seen just once. V gene TRBV30 combines with J gene TRBJ1-5; 7 nucleotides line up with TRBD1. Sequencing was performed on peripheral blood, taken approximately 73 weeks after starting pembrolizumab. The receptor was derived from an adult with mismatch repair-deficient cancer. The CDR3 nucleotides are TGTGCCTGGAATGGACAGGAGGATCAGCCCCAGCATTTT. Translating gives CAWNGQEDQPQHF.